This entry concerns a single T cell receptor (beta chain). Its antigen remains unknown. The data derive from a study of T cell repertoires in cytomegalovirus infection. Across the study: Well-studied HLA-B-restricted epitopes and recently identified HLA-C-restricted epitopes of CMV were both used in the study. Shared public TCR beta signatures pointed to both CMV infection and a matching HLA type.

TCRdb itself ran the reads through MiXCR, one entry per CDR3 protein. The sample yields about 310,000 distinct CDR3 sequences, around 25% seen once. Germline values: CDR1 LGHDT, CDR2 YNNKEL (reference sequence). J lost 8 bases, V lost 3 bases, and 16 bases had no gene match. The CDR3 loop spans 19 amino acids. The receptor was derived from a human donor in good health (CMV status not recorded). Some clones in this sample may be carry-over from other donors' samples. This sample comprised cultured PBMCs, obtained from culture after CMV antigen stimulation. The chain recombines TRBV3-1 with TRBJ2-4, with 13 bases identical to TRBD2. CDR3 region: CASSHRGKGLAGEHDIQYF. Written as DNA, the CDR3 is TGTGCCAGCAGCCACAGGGGGAAAGGACTAGCGGGAGAACATGACATTCAGTACTTC.